This T cell receptor beta chain was profiled in a study of a mutant IDH1 vaccine in newly diagnosed glioma. Time point of the sample: week 5, during vaccination. Each vaccine dose was 300 ug of mutant IDH1 20-mer peptide, with topical imiquimod. V lost 4 bases, J lost 0 bases, and 5 bases stayed unmatched. The CDR3 extends over 15 amino acids. The germline gives CDR1 MNHEY, CDR2 SMNVEV (reference sequence). For this clone: Its antigen is not known.

Generated by immunoSEQ multiplex PCR, the TCRdb table keeps only in-frame clones and is missing some. The table shows about 33,000 clones, with roughly 80% occurring only once. The starting material was PBMCs, obtained from a glioma patient whose treatment included an IDH1 peptide vaccine. The chain uses TRBV27 and TRBJ1-1, with TRBD1 matching 7 bases. The TCR was taken from a man between 25 and 39 years old with glioma. The CDR3 protein is CASSWAGGMNTEAFF. CDR3 nucleotides: TGTGCCAGCAGTTGGGCAGGGGGGATGAACACTGAAGCTTTCTTT.